The clone carrying this TCR beta chain was seen a single time. The data were obtained in a study of blood T cell repertoires in COVID-19. Study details: Spain, Italy and the United States supplied samples that represented acute and convalescent COVID-19. In each case, the material was cDNA or gDNA derived from T cells, B-cell-depleted T cells, or PBMCs.

In the original analysis: Researchers report that nucleated cell counts were estimated from reference gene primer amplification. Data came from immunoSEQ multiplex PCR; TCRdb stores just in-frame clones and leaves some out. V, J and clone size derive from that table, while D and trimming were established from the DNA sequence. This table has around 620,000 clones, more than 80% appearing once. Germline V gene data show CDR1 as SGHTA and CDR2 as FQGNSA. V lost 3 bases, J lost 2 bases, and 5 bases lay in between. This CDR3 spans 12 amino acids. Material: peripheral blood. The rearrangement uses TRBV7-2 and TRBJ2-7; D perhaps matches TRBD2 (5 bases). The receptor comes from a woman aged 18 to 35 with acute or convalescent COVID-19. CDR3 nucleotides: TGTGCCAGCAGCTTGACTACCTACGAGCAGTACTTC. Protein sequence: CASSLTTYEQYF.